Listed below are T cell receptor beta chains from one sample, sequenced in a study of T cell changes during pregnancy in multiple sclerosis. Sequenced by immunoSEQ multiplex PCR; TCRdb stores in-frame clones only, minus some. The sample contains some 27,000 clones, 85% to 90% of which appear only once. The specimen comprised CD8+ T cells from peripheral blood mononuclear cells, sampled before pregnancy. The source of these receptors is a female donor with multiple sclerosis, enrolled in a pregnancy study. Each CDR3 is given with its conserved first and last residue. The order of the fields is D gene, V gene, clone size, J gene, CDR3 DNA, CDR3 protein. D genes are given only for firm matches. A clone size is listed for some rows: how often the clone was seen (once, few, many), or a class if it is expanded.

D: NA
V: TRBV6-6
size: NA
J: TRBJ2-7
DNA: TGTGCCAGCAGAGAGGACAGCGGCCGGGGCGAGCAGTACTTC
CDR3: CASREDSGRGEQYF

D: TRBD1
V: TRBV6-1
size: few
J: TRBJ2-1
DNA: TGTGCCAGCAGTGGTTCGGCTAGTGGGACAGGTGAGCAGTTCTTC
CDR3: CASSGSASGTGEQFF

D: TRBD1
V: TRBV5-4
size: NA
J: TRBJ2-7
DNA: TGTGCCAGCAGCGCATTGACAGGGGGTTACTACGAGCAGTACTTC
CDR3: CASSALTGGYYEQYF

D: NA
V: TRBV4-1
size: NA
J: TRBJ2-5
DNA: TGCGCCAGCAGCCAAGGAGTTCCGCAGGGGCTTCAAGAGACCCAGTACTTC
CDR3: CASSQGVPQGLQETQYF

D: TRBD1
V: TRBV19
size: NA
J: TRBJ1-5
DNA: TGTGCCAGTACCGTCGGGACAGGGAGAAATAGCAATCAGCCCCAGCATTTT
CDR3: CASTVGTGRNSNQPQHF

D: NA
V: TRBV7-9
size: NA
J: TRBJ1-5
DNA: TGTGCCAGCAGCCCCACGCCACGGGGGCCCCAGCATTTT
CDR3: CASSPTPRGPQHF

D: NA
V: TRBV19
size: NA
J: TRBJ2-5
DNA: TGTGCCAGTAGTATAGCCAACTCACAAGAGACCCAGTACTTC
CDR3: CASSIANSQETQYF

D: NA
V: TRBV11-2
size: NA
J: TRBJ1-1
DNA: TGTGCCAGCAGCTTAGCTCCTTTAGAAGCTTTCTTT
CDR3: CASSLAPLEAFF

D: NA
V: TRBV18
size: NA
J: TRBJ1-1
DNA: TGTGCCAGCTCACCACCCGGGTTTCGCACTGAAGCTTTCTTT
CDR3: CASSPPGFRTEAFF

D: TRBD1
V: TRBV19
size: NA
J: TRBJ1-1
DNA: TGTGCCAGTAGGGGCCCGGGACAGGGAAGGACTGAAGCTTTCTTT
CDR3: CASRGPGQGRTEAFF

D: NA
V: TRBV15
size: NA
J: TRBJ2-3
DNA: TGTGCCACCAGCAGAGAACGGTTAACTAGCACAGATACGCAGTATTTT
CDR3: CATSRERLTSTDTQYF

D: TRBD2
V: TRBV6-1
size: few
J: TRBJ2-7
DNA: TGTGCCAGCAGCCAGGGACTAGCGGGGTCCTACGAGCAGTACTTC
CDR3: CASSQGLAGSYEQYF

D: TRBD1
V: TRBV2
size: NA
J: TRBJ1-5
DNA: TGTGCCAGCAGTGAAAGACGGGCAGGGGGCGAGGGCAATCAGCCCCAGCATTTT
CDR3: CASSERRAGGEGNQPQHF

D: TRBD1
V: TRBV19
size: NA
J: TRBJ1-4
DNA: TGTGCCAGCAGTCTGGGGGGACAGTCGATTTTT
CDR3: CASSLGGQSIF

D: TRBD1
V: TRBV6-1
size: few
J: TRBJ1-5
DNA: TGTGCCAGCAGTGAGAAGACAGGGGGCGGTCAGCCCCAGCATTTT
CDR3: CASSEKTGGGQPQHF

D: TRBD1
V: TRBV29-1
size: NA
J: TRBJ1-4
DNA: TGCAGCGTGGTCGGGACAGGGGGAGAAAAACTGTTTTTT
CDR3: CSVVGTGGEKLFF

D: NA
V: TRBV12-5
size: NA
J: TRBJ2-4
DNA: TGTGCTAGTGGTTCGAAACAGTGGGACATTCAGTACTTC
CDR3: CASGSKQWDIQYF

D: TRBD2
V: TRBV27
size: NA
J: TRBJ2-2
DNA: TGTGCCAGCAGTTTGTCTAGCGGGGGGTACACCGGGGAGCTGTTTTTT
CDR3: CASSLSSGGYTGELFF

D: NA
V: TRBV5-8
size: NA
J: TRBJ1-4
DNA: TGTGCCAGCAGTTCAACAACCAGGGTATGGGAAAAACTGTTTTTT
CDR3: CASSSTTRVWEKLFF

D: TRBD2
V: TRBV7-2
size: NA
J: TRBJ2-7
DNA: TGTGCCAGCAGCTTCAGTGTCGGGACTAGGATATACGAGCAGTACTTC
CDR3: CASSFSVGTRIYEQYF

D: TRBD2
V: TRBV5-1
size: NA
J: TRBJ2-7
DNA: TGCGCCAGCAGCTTGGCCCGGGGGGTCGAGCAGTACTTC
CDR3: CASSLARGVEQYF

D: TRBD2
V: TRBV14
size: NA
J: TRBJ2-3
DNA: TGTGCCAGGCCCTTTATTTTGAATAGCGGGGGGAGCACAGATACGCAGTATTTT
CDR3: CARPFILNSGGSTDTQYF

D: NA
V: TRBV6-5
size: NA
J: TRBJ1-2
DNA: TGTGCCAGCAGCGGGGGTTCGGGTTGGGGCACCTTC
CDR3: CASSGGSGWGTF

D: TRBD2
V: TRBV5-6
size: NA
J: TRBJ2-1
DNA: TGTGCCAGCAGGATTAGCGGGGGGATGGAGCAGTTCTTC
CDR3: CASRISGGMEQFF

D: NA
V: TRBV19
size: NA
J: TRBJ2-1
DNA: TGTGCCAGTAGTATAGATAGAGAGGTAAGCTCCTACAATGAGCAGTTCTTC
CDR3: CASSIDREVSSYNEQFF

D: NA
V: TRBV6-4
size: NA
J: TRBJ2-3
DNA: TGTGCCAGCAGTGAGGTGCCAGGGGGCACAGATACGCAGTATTTT
CDR3: CASSEVPGGTDTQYF